Below, 8 T cell receptor beta chains from the same sample are listed, as sequenced in a study of spatial heterogeneity in lung cancer. TCRdb recomputed calls from the 5' RACE reads with MiXCR, one row per CDR3 protein. The data contain roughly 3,200 distinct CDR3 sequences, about 29% of them singletons. The time point is: sample taken at primary tumor resection. Whole RNA from tumor, nontumor lung or frozen PBMC was sequenced unsorted. Sequencing was performed on PBMCs, taken at surgery. These receptors came from a female donor with early-stage non-small cell lung cancer.

By frequency in the sample, this clonotype is medium-sized. Because this beta chain is a stray read in a library intended to capture alpha chains, its abundance should not be given much weight. V is TRBV11-2 and J is TRBJ2-5; 15 bases agree with TRBD2. The CDR3 is 15 residues long. The germline V gene encodes CDR1 SGHAT and CDR2 FQNNGV. J gave up 5 bases and V 6 bases, and 4 bases lay outside the gene matches. CDR3 protein: CASSGGTSGRETQYF. The CDR3 DNA reads as TGTGCCAGCAGTGGCGGGACTAGCGGGAGGGAGACCCAGTACTTC.

This clonotype is classed as medium-sized. Little can be read into the size of this beta chain, an off-target read in a library designed for alpha chains. The chain employs TRBV5-1 and TRBJ2-3; 14 nucleotides agree with TRBD2. The CDR3 covers 18 residues. Germline CDR1 SGHRS, CDR2 YFSETQ. Trimming took 3 bases from V and 1 from J; bases not matched to a gene: 7. As DNA, the CDR3 is TGCGCCAGCAGCTCGGGACTAGCGGGAGTAACTGGCACAGATACGCAGTATTTT. It encodes CASSSGLAGVTGTDTQYF.

By frequency in the sample, this clonotype is medium-sized. Since it is a stray read in a library aimed at alpha chains, this beta chain has a size that is not meaningful. This sequence joins TRBV20-1 and TRBJ1-5, with no clear D. Germline values: CDR1 DFQATT, CDR2 SNEGSKA (reference sequence). The CDR3 sequence is 13 residues long. The V and J ends lost 3 bases and 4 bases respectively, with 10 bases between them. The CDR3 region has the DNA TGCAGTGCTAGTCGGTTCACAAATCAGCCCCAGCATTTT. It yields the protein CSASRFTNQPQHF.

In the case of this clonotype: This beta chain is an unintended read in a library built for alpha chains; its size means little. CDR3 coding DNA: TGTGCCAGCAGTACCCGACAGGGTGGCACCGGGGAGCTGTTTTTT. Its protein is CASSTRQGGTGELFF. The chain links TRBV27 to TRBJ2-2; 7 nucleotides align to TRBD1. The CDR3 sequence is 15 residues long. V was pared by 5 bases and J by 4 bases, with 7 bases of the junction left unmatched. The V gene's germline CDR1 is MNHEY and CDR2 SMNVEV (reference sequence).

There are a few counts of this clonotype. This beta chain represents an off-target read in a library built for alpha chains; its size is of limited meaning. V usage is TRBV4-2 and J usage is TRBJ2-7; unclear D gene. The V end was cut by 1 base, the J end by 5 bases, with 12 bases between. Germline lookup yields CDR1 LGHNA and CDR2 YNFKEQ. This CDR3 is built from 14 residues. As DNA, the CDR3 is TGTGCCAGCAGCCAAGGATTAGCTTCCCACGAGCAGTACTTC. It yields the protein CASSQGLASHEQYF.

This clonotype was recorded a few times. The size of this beta chain means little, since it is a stray read in a library made for alpha chains. The chain links TRBV12-3 or TRBV12-4 to TRBJ2-5, with D maybe TRBD2 (6 bases). Trimming pared 2 bases from V and 1 base from J, leaving 11 bases between. The CDR3 totals 15 residues. In DNA, the CDR3 is TGTGCCAGCAGTTTAAAGCGCGGGGTCCAAGAGACCCAGTACTTC. This translates into CASSLKRGVQETQYF.

Remarks on this clonotype: This beta chain lies outside the target of a library built for alpha chains; its clone size means little. V and J are TRBV20-1 and TRBJ2-3; D gene unclear. Germline lookup yields CDR1 DFQATT and CDR2 SNEGSKA (reference sequence). The CDR3 has 14 residues. V lost 2 bases and J 0 bases, leaving 9 bases between the germline ends. The CDR3 DNA sequence: TGCAGTGCTAGACGGCAGCCTAGCACAGATACGCAGTATTTT. Translating it yields CSARRQPSTDTQYF.

This clonotype is medium-sized. The junction departs from germline at one end; a sequencing error may be responsible. This beta chain slipped into a library made for alpha chains as a stray read, so its size is not meaningful. This sequence joins TRBV11-2 and TRBJ2-1; D not resolved. The CDR3 spans 13 residues. Germline V lookup: CDR1 SGHAT, CDR2 FQNNGV. CDR3 bases: TGTGCCGGCAGACCGATAAGAAGCAATGAGCAGTTCTTC. This translates into CAGRPIRSNEQFF. The full variable domain, in which reference TRBV11-2 and TRBJ2-1 provide the parts outside the CDR3, is EAGVAQSPRYKIIEKRQSVAFWCNPISGHATLYWYQQILGQGPKLLIQFQNNGVVDDSQLPKDRFSAERLKGVDSTLKIQPAKLEDSAVYLCAGRPIRSNEQFFGPGTRLTVL.